One and the same sample provided the 3 T cell receptor beta chains below, sequenced in a study of cytomegalovirus exposure and HLA in healthy donors. The PCR ran on 60 Vbeta and 13 Jbeta primers. Sequencing used immunoSEQ multiplex PCR; TCRdb keeps in-frame clones, though not all of them. The sample includes about 62,000 clones, around 87% of them seen just once. The sequencing sample was made of PBMCs. The receptors stem from a man aged 18 to 30 in good health and CMV-seronegative.

This clone was seen once. The rearrangement joins TRBV11-3 to TRBJ1-1; the match to TRBD1 covers 7 bases. Germline V gene lookup returns CDR1 SGHNT and CDR2 YENEEA. V was pared by 5 bases and J by 10 bases, with 4 bases of the junction left unmatched. The CDR3 has 11 amino acids. The CDR3 spells CASSQTGRAFF. The CDR3 bases are TGTGCCAGCAGCCAGACAGGGAGAGCTTTCTTT.

In the case of this clone: At one boundary the junction diverges from the germline segment, which might be a read error. This chain uses TRBV6-6 with TRBJ2-5; D gene ambiguous. CDR1 is MNHNY and CDR2 is SVGAGI in the germline V gene (reference sequence). The CDR3 runs to 11 residues. The CDR3, as DNA: TGTGCGAGCAGGTCGTATGAGACCCAGTACTTC. Its protein is CASRSYETQYF.

The rearrangement uses TRBV2 and TRBJ1-5; D remains ambiguous. This CDR3 is 15 amino acids long. Per the germline V gene, CDR1 is SNHLY and CDR2 is FYNNEI. With 1 base removed from V and 0 bases from J, the gap between germline ends came to 7 bases. The CDR3 here is CASSEVRYSNQPQHF. The DNA for the CDR3 is TGTGCCAGCAGTGAAGTCAGATATAGCAATCAGCCCCAGCATTTT.